This T cell receptor (beta chain) came from a study of PD-1 blockade in classical Hodgkin lymphoma. Study results and caveats: TCR diversity rose significantly by C4D1 in CD4+ but not CD8+ cells. The drivers behind the repertoire differences, possibly disease activity or prior therapy, remain undefined.

Worth noting for this clone: Antigen: not known.

Each patient's relapse followed autologous stem cell transplantation, and brentuximab vedotin exposure varied. Germline V gives CDR1 MDHEN, CDR2 SYDVKM. This CDR3 contains 15 residues. V was pared by 6 bases and J by 5 bases, with 17 bases between. The data were produced by immunoSEQ multiplex PCR, yet TCRdb's version contains in-frame clones alone and is incomplete. The sample consists of some 84,000 clones, roughly 91% of them appearing once. This clonotype was sampled from a human donor with classical Hodgkin lymphoma. This specimen was peripheral blood mononuclear cells (PBMCs), taken before the second cycle of nivolumab. The rearrangement uses TRBV28 and TRBJ1-5; D gene ambiguous. CDR3 sequence: CASRLAEREDQPQHF. CDR3 in DNA: TGTGCCAGCAGGTTAGCGGAAAGGGAGGATCAGCCCCAGCATTTT.